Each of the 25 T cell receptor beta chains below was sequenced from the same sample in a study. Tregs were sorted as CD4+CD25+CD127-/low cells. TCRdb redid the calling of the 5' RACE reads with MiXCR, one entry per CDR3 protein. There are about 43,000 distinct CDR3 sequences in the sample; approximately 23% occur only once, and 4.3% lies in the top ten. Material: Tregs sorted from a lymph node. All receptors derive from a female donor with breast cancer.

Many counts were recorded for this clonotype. The CDR3 reads CASSPTSDPGELFF. In DNA, the CDR3 is TGTGCCAGCAGCCCGACTAGCGACCCCGGGGAGCTGTTTTTT. The V gene is TRBV5-6, the J gene TRBJ2-2; TRBD2 aligns across 8 bases. The length of the CDR3 is 14 residues. Germline values: CDR1 SGHDT, CDR2 YYEEEE. Losses at the gene ends were 4 bases for V and 6 bases for J; bases not matched to a gene: 5.

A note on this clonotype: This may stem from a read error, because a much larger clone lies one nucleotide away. CDR3 residues: CSASWGESCGYTF. The CDR3 DNA sequence: TGCAGTGCTAGTTGGGGGGAGTCCTGTGGCTACACCTTC. The chain has TRBV20-1 and TRBJ1-2; the D gene is possibly TRBD1 (5 bases). The ends were cut back, 3 bases at V and 7 bases at J, with 15 bases in the middle. This CDR3 region has 13 residues. Germline V gene data show CDR1 as DFQATT and CDR2 as SNEGSKA (reference sequence).

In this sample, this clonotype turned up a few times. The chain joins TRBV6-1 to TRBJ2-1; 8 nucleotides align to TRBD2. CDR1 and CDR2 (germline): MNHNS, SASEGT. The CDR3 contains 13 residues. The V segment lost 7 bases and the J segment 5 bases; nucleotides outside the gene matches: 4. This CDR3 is CASKLAENNEQFF. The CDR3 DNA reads TGTGCCAGCAAACTAGCGGAGAACAATGAGCAGTTCTTC.

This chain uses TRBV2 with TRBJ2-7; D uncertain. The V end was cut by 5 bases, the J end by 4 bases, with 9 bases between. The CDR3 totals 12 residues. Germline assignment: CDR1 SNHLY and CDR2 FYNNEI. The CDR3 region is CASSWALYEQYF. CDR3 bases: TGTGCCAGCAGTTGGGCACTTTACGAGCAGTACTTC. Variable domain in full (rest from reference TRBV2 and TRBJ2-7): EPEVTQTPSHQVTQMGQEVILRCVPISNHLYFYWYRQILGQKVEFLVSFYNNEISEKSEIFDDQFSVERPDGSNFTLKIRSTKLEDSAMYFCASSWALYEQYFGPGTRLTVT.

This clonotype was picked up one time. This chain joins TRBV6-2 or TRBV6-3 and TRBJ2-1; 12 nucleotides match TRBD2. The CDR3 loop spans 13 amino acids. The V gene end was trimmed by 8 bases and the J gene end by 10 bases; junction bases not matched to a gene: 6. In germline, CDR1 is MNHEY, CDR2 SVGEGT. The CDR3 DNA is TGTGCCAGCCTGGGCACTAGCGGGAGGGAGCAGTTCTTC. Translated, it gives CASLGTSGREQFF.

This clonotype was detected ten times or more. CDR3 amino acids: CASSQDNRWGEQFF. The CDR3 DNA reads TGCGCCAGCAGCCAAGACAACCGGTGGGGTGAGCAGTTCTTC. The chain joins TRBV4-1 to TRBJ2-1; no definite D call. Germline loops: CDR1 MGHRA, CDR2 YSYEKL. The V and J ends lost 0 bases and 9 bases respectively, with 12 bases between them. CDR3 length: 14 amino acids.

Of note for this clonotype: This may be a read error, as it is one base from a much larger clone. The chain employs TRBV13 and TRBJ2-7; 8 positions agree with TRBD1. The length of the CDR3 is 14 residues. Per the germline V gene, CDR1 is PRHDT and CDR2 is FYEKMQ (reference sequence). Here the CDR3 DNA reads TGTACCAGCAGCTTGACAGGGGAATTGGACGAGCAGTACTTC. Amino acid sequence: CTSSLTGELDEQYF.

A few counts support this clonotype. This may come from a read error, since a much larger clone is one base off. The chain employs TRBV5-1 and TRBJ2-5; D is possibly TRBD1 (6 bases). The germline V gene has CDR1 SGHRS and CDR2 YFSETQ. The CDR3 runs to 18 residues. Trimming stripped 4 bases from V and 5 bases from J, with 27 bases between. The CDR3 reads CASSVGQSVGRTLETQYF. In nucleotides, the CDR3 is TGCGCCAGCAGCGTAGGACAGTCTGTGGGGCGAACGCTGGAGACCCAGTACTTC.

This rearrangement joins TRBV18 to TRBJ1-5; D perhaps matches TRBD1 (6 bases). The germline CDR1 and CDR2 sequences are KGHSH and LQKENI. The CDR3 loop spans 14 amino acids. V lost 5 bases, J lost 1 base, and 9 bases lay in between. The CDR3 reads CASSTGKSNQPQHF. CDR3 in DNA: TGTGCCAGCTCAACAGGGAAAAGCAATCAGCCCCAGCATTTT.

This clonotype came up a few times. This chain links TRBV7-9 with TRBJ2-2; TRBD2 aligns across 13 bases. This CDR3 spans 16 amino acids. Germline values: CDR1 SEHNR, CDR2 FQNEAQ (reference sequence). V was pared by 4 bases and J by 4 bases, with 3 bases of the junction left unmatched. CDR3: CASSSGLAGVTGELFF. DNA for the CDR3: TGTGCCAGCAGCTCAGGACTAGCGGGAGTCACCGGGGAGCTGTTTTTT.

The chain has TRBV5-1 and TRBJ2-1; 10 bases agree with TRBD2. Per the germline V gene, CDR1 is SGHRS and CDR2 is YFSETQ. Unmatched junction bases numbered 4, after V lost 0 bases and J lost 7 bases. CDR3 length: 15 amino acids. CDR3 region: CASSLVVAGGNEQFF. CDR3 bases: TGCGCCAGCAGCTTGGTGGTAGCGGGAGGTAATGAGCAGTTCTTC.

This chain's CDR3 is CASSQQRQAYGYTF. The CDR3 DNA is TGCGCCAGCAGCCAACAACGACAGGCTTATGGCTACACCTTC. The chain has TRBV4-1 and TRBJ1-2, with D tentatively TRBD1 (6 bases). V lost 2 bases to trimming and J lost 5 bases, with 12 bases between them. The CDR3 covers 14 residues. The germline V gene has CDR1 MGHRA and CDR2 YSYEKL.

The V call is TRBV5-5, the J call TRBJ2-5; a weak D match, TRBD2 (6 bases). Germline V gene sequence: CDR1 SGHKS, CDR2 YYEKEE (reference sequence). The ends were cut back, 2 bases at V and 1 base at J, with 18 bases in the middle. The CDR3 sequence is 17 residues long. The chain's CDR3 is CASSLFAGGDLQETQYF. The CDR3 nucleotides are TGTGCCAGCAGCTTATTCGCCGGGGGAGACCTCCAAGAGACCCAGTACTTC.

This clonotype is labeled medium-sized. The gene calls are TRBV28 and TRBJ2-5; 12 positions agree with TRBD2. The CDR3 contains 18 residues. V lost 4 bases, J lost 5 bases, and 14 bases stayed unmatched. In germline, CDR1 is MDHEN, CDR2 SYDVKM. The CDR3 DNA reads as TGTGCCAGCAGTTCCCCTAGCGGGAGGGCCGGGGCGTTGGAGACCCAGTACTTC. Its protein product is CASSSPSGRAGALETQYF.

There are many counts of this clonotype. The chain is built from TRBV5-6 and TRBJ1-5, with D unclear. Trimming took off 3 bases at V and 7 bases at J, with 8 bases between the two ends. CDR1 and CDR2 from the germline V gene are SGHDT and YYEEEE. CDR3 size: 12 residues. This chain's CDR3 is CASSSYGQPQHF. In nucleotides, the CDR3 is TGTGCCAGCAGCTCATATGGACAGCCCCAGCATTTT.

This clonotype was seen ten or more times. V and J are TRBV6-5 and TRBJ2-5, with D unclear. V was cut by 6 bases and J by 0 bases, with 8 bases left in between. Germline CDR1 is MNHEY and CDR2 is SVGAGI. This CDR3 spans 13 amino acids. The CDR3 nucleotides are TGTGCCAGCAGCGACACCTACCAAGAGACCCAGTACTTC. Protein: CASSDTYQETQYF.

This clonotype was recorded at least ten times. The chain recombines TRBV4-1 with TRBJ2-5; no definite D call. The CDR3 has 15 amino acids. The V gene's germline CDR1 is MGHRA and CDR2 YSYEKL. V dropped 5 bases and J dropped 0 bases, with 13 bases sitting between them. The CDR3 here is CASSWVKGYQETQYF. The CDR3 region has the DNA TGCGCCAGCAGCTGGGTGAAGGGCTACCAAGAGACCCAGTACTTC.

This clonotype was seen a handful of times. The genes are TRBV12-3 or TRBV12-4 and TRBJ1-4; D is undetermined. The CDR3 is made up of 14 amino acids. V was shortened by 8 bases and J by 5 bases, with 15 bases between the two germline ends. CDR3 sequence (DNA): TGTGCCAGCTCCCCAGGAAATGGGAATGAAAAACTGTTTTTT. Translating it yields CASSPGNGNEKLFF.

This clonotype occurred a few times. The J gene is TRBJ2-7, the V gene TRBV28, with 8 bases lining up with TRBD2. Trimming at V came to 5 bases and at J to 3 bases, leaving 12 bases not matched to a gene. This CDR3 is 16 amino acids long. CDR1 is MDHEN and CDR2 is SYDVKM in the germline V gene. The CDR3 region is CASSPIGAGEGYEQYF. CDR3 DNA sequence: TGTGCCAGCAGTCCCATTGGAGCGGGAGAGGGCTACGAGCAGTACTTC.

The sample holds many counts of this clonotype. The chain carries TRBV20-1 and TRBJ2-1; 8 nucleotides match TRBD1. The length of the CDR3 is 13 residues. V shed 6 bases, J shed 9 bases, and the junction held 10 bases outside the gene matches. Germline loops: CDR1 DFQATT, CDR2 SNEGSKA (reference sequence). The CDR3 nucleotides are TGCAGTGCGGCGGGACAGGCCAGTATTGAGCAGTTCTTC. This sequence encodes CSAAGQASIEQFF.

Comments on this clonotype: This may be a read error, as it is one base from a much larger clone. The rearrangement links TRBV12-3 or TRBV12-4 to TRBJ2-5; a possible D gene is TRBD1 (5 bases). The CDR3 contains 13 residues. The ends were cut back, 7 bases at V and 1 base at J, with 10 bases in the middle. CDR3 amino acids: CASTWGGQETQYF. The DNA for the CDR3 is TGTGCCAGCACCTGGGGCGGCCAAGAGACCCAGTACTTC.

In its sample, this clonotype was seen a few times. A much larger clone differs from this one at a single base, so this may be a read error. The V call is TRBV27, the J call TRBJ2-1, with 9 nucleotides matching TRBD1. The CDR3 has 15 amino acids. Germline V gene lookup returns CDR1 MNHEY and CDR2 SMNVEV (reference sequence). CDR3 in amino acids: CAGSKGTGSLDEQFF. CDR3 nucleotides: TGTGCCGGCAGTAAAGGGACAGGGTCATTAGATGAGCAGTTCTTC.

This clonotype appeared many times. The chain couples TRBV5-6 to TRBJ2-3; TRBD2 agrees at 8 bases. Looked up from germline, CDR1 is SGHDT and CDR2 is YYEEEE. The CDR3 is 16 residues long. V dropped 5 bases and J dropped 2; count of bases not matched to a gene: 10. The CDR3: CASRPLGLVNTDTQYF. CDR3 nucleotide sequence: TGTGCCAGCAGGCCCCTGGGACTAGTAAACACAGATACGCAGTATTTT. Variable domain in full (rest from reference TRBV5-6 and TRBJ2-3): DAGVTQSPTHLIKTRGQQVTLRCSPKSGHDTVSWYQQALGQGPQFIFQYYEEEERQRGNFPDRFSGHQFPNYSSELNVNALLLGDSALYLCASRPLGLVNTDTQYFGPGTRLTVL.

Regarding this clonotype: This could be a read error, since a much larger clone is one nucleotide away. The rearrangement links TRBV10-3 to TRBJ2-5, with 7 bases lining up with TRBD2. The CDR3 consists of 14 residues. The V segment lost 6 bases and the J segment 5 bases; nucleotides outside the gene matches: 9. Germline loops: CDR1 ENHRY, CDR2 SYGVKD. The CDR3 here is CAISLVGGPETQYF. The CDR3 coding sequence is TGTGCCATCAGCCTAGTGGGAGGGCCGGAGACCCAGTACTTC.

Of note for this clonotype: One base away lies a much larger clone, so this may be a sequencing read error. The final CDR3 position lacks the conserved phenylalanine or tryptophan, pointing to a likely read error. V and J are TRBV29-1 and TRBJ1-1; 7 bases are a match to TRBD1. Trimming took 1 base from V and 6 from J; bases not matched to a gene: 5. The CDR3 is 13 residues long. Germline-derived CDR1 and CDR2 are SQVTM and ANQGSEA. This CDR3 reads CSVEGEGAAEAFV. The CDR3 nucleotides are TGCAGCGTTGAAGGGGAGGGGGCTGCTGAAGCTTTCGTT.